These 13 T cell receptor beta chains originate from one sample sequenced in a study of blood T cell repertoires in COVID-19. This table comes from immunoSEQ multiplex PCR, and its TCRdb copy is limited to in-frame clones, with some not included. The sample has 150,000 to 170,000 clones; about 85% are singletons. Sequenced sample: peripheral blood. These receptors were taken from a woman aged 60-75 years with COVID-19, enrolled during active disease.

The J gene is TRBJ1-5, the V gene TRBV5-1; the match to TRBD1 covers 7 bases. The germline V gene encodes CDR1 SGHRS and CDR2 YFSETQ. The CDR3 covers 21 residues. Germline trimming cut 0 bases from V and 0 bases from J; bases unmatched to any gene: 18. CDR3 residues: CASSLAPMPTGRTYSNQPQHF. CDR3 nucleotides: TGCGCCAGCAGCTTGGCCCCTATGCCGACAGGGAGAACGTATAGCAATCAGCCCCAGCATTTT.

The genes are TRBV5-1 and TRBJ1-1; 8 bases agree with TRBD1. With 2 bases clipped from V and 0 bases from J, the junction kept 6 bases outside the gene matches. Germline V CDR1 and CDR2: SGHRS, YFSETQ. The CDR3 totals 16 residues. CDR3 region: CASSLRAGGLNTEAFF. DNA for the CDR3: TGCGCCAGCAGCTTAAGGGCAGGGGGCTTGAACACTGAAGCTTTCTTT.

V and J are TRBV6-5 and TRBJ2-2; 7 bases are a match to TRBD2. Trimming took 6 bases from V and 2 from J; bases not matched to a gene: 6. CDR1 MNHEY and CDR2 SVGAGI come from the germline V gene. CDR3 length equals 15 residues. CDR3 bases: TGTGCCAGCAGCCGGAGCGGGACTAACACCGGGGAGCTGTTTTTT. Its translation: CASSRSGTNTGELFF.

V usage is TRBV3-1 (or the pseudogene TRBV3-2) and J usage is TRBJ1-2; unclear D gene. The CDR3 runs 14 residues. The germline V and J ends were trimmed by 4 bases and 4 bases, with 13 bases remaining between them. Per the germline V gene, CDR1 is LGHDT and CDR2 is YNNKEL (reference sequence). The CDR3 region is CASSPTDPGYGYTF. CDR3 DNA: TGTGCCAGCAGCCCGACCGACCCGGGCTATGGCTACACCTTC.

The rearrangement links TRBV18 to TRBJ1-3, with TRBD1 matching over 7 bases. Germline V gene lookup returns CDR1 KGHSH and CDR2 LQKENI. The CDR3 spans 16 residues. J was trimmed by 7 bases and V by 3 bases; bases with no gene match: 12. The CDR3 here is CASSPPRDRPANTIYF. The CDR3 DNA reads as TGTGCCAGCTCACCTCCCCGGGACAGACCTGCGAACACCATATATTTT.

CDR3: CASSLVRGSTEAFF. The DNA of the CDR3 is TGTGCCAGCAGCTTGGTTCGGGGTTCCACTGAAGCTTTCTTT. The V call is TRBV5-4, the J call TRBJ1-1; no clear D gene. The CDR3 has 14 residues. Germline V CDR1 and CDR2: SGHNT, YYREEE (reference sequence). Trimming pared 0 bases from V and 4 bases from J, leaving 10 bases between.

The rearrangement links TRBV28 to TRBJ1-4; 9 bases line up with TRBD1. Losses at the gene ends were 5 bases for V and 5 bases for J; bases not matched to a gene: 6. Germline CDR1 reads MDHEN; CDR2 reads SYDVKM. The length of the CDR3 is 15 residues. CDR3 sequence reads: CASSPAGTGNEKLFF. The CDR3 DNA reads as TGTGCCAGCAGTCCCGCCGGGACAGGGAATGAAAAACTGTTTTTT.

The genes are TRBV18 and TRBJ1-2; D gene ambiguous. This CDR3 is 12 amino acids long. The V gene lost 4 bases and the J gene lost 8 bases, with 11 bases spanning the gap. Looked up from germline, CDR1 is KGHSH and CDR2 is LQKENI. CDR3 loop: CASSHRVEGYTF. In DNA form, the CDR3 reads TGTGCCAGCTCACACCGGGTCGAAGGCTACACCTTC.

The chain links TRBV6-6 to TRBJ2-5, with D possibly being TRBD2 (6 bases). V was pared by 6 bases and J by 5 bases, with 16 bases between. Germline V CDR1 and CDR2: MNHNY, SVGAGI (reference sequence). There are 14 residues in the CDR3. Here the CDR3 reads CASSSTSNGETQYF. In nucleotides, the CDR3 is TGTGCCAGCAGCTCCACTAGCAATGGGGAGACCCAGTACTTC.

The genes are TRBV14 and TRBJ2-5; tentative D call: TRBD2 (7 bases). Germline loops: CDR1 SGHDN, CDR2 FVKESK. The CDR3 runs to 13 residues. Trimming left V 4 bases short and J 5 bases short, with 11 bases between. The CDR3: CASSRGGRETQYF. In DNA form, the CDR3 reads TGTGCCAGCAGCCGGGGGGGCCGGGAGACCCAGTACTTC. The full variable domain, with the rest looked up from reference TRBV14 and TRBJ2-5, is EAGVTQFPSHSVIEKGQTVTLRCDPISGHDNLYWYRRVMGKEIKFLLHFVKESKQDESGMPNNRFLAERTGGTYSTLKVQPAELEDSGVYFCASSRGGRETQYFGPGTRLLVL.

This clone appeared a few times. The genes are TRBV19 and TRBJ1-4; D gene unclear. This CDR3 has 15 residues. Per the germline V gene, CDR1 is LNHDA and CDR2 is SQIVND (reference sequence). The V end was cut by 1 base, the J end by 14 bases, with 20 bases between. The CDR3 DNA follows: TGTGCCAGTAGTATAGGTGGGCTCCAGACCCCAACTCTGTTTTTT. It yields the protein CASSIGGLQTPTLFF.

CDR3 residues: CASSDRTGIHTEAFF. For the CDR3, the DNA is TGTGCCAGCAGCGACCGAACCGGGATTCACACTGAAGCTTTCTTT. The rearrangement links TRBV4-2 to TRBJ1-1; D is ambiguous. CDR1 is LGHNA and CDR2 is YNFKEQ in the germline V gene. V was pared by 5 bases and J by 3 bases, with 16 bases between. This CDR3 has 15 residues.

The chain employs TRBV9 and TRBJ2-3; 7 bases align to TRBD2. Germline V CDR1 and CDR2: SGDLS, YYNGEE. V shed 7 bases and J 2 bases; nucleotides not matched to a gene: 7. CDR3 length: 14 amino acids. CDR3 in amino acids: CASGRSGVTDTQYF. Written as DNA, the CDR3 is TGTGCCAGCGGCCGCAGCGGGGTCACAGATACGCAGTATTTT. Drawing the rest from reference TRBV9 and TRBJ2-3, the complete variable domain is DSGVTQTPKHLITATGQRVTLRCSPRSGDLSVYWYQQSLDQGLQFLIQYYNGEERAKGNILERFSAQQFPDLHSELNLSSLELGDSALYFCASGRSGVTDTQYFGPGTRLTVL.